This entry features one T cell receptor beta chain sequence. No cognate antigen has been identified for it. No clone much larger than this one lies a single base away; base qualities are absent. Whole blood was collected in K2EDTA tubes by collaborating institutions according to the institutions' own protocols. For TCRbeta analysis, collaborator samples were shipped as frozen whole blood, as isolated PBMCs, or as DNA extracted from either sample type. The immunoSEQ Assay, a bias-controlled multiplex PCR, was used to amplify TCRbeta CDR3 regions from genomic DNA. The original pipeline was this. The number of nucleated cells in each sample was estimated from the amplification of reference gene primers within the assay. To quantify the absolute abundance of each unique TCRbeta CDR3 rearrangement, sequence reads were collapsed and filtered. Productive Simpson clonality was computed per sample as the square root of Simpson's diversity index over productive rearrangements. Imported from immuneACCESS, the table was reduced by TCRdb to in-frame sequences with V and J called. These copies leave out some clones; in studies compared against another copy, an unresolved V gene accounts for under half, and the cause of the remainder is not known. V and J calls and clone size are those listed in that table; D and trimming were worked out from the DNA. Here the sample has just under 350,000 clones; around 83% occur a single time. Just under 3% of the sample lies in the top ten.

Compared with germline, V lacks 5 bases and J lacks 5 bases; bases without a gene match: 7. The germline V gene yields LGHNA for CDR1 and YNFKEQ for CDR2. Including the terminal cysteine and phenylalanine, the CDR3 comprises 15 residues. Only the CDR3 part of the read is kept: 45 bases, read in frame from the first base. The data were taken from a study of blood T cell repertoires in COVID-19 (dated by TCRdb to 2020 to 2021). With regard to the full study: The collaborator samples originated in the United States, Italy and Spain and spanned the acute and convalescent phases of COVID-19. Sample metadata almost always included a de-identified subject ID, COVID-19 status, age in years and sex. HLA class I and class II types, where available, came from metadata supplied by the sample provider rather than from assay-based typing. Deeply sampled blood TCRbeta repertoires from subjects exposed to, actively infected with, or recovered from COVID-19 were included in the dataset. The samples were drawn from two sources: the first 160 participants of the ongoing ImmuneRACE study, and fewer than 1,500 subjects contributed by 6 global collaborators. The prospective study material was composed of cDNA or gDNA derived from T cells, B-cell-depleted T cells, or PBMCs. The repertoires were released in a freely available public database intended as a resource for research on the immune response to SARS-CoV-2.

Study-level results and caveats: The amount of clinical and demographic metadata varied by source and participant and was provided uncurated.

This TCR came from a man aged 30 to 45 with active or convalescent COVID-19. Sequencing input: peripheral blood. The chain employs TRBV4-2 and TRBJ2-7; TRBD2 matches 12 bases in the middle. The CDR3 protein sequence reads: CASSETLAGGHEQYF. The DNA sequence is TGTGCCAGCAGCGAGACCCTAGCGGGAGGGCACGAGCAGTACTTC.